This note documents a single T cell receptor (beta chain) sequence. Its antigen is unknown. Samples were assayed with immunoSEQ v3.0 at survey level. The method was immunoSEQ multiplex PCR; TCRdb's version includes in-frame clones alone and lacks a portion of them. The sample lists 34,000 or so clones; nearly 95% were seen once. These data come from a study of long-term antiretroviral therapy in people with HIV. Study-wide results and limits: Specimens of blood were obtained during 2004 to 2017, possibly under older ART regimens.

CDR1 and CDR2 (germline): SGHTA, FQGTGA. The CDR3 contains 15 residues. Losses at the gene ends were 1 base for V and 9 bases for J; bases not matched to a gene: 7. The TCR originated in a woman between 45 and 60 years old with HIV. Sequenced material: unsorted PBMCs, taken more than 5 years after starting antiretroviral therapy. The V gene is TRBV7-3, the J gene TRBJ2-1, with 9 bases identical to TRBD2. In DNA form, the CDR3 reads TGTGCCAGCAGCTTAAGCGGGGGGGCCTCGGTTGAGCAGTTCTTC. Translated, it gives CASSLSGGASVEQFF.